This paragraph covers one T cell receptor beta chain sequence. Clones were sequenced by immunoSEQ multiplex PCR, and TCRdb holds only the in-frame ones, with some missing. The repertoire has tens of thousands of clones, about four fifths of them found once; the top ten carry around a tenth. The data derive from a study of PD-L1 blockade in urothelial cancer. Across the study: Most patients, twenty-five of 29, were males with bladder-origin cancer. T cells were recovered from blood samples at a median of approximately 150,000.

Time point: pretreatment peripheral blood. With 5 bases clipped from V and 2 bases from J, the junction kept 6 bases outside the gene matches. The CDR3 spans 15 residues. From germline, CDR1 is SSHAT and CDR2 FNYEAQ (reference sequence). Specimen: PBMCs, collected around atezolizumab (anti-PD-L1) treatment. The chain uses TRBV7-7 and TRBJ2-5; 9 bases are a match to TRBD1. The clonotype comes from a woman aged 70-85 years with urothelial cancer. The CDR3 reads CASSTGTGLQETQYF. CDR3 bases: TGTGCCAGCAGCACCGGGACAGGGCTTCAAGAGACCCAGTACTTC. The full variable domain, its missing parts supplied by reference TRBV7-7 and TRBJ2-5, is GAGVSQSPRYKVTKRGQDVTLRCDPISSHATLYWYQQALGQGPEFLTYFNYEAQPDKSGLPSDRFSAERPEGSISTLTIQRTEQRDSAMYRCASSTGTGLQETQYFGPGTRLLVL.